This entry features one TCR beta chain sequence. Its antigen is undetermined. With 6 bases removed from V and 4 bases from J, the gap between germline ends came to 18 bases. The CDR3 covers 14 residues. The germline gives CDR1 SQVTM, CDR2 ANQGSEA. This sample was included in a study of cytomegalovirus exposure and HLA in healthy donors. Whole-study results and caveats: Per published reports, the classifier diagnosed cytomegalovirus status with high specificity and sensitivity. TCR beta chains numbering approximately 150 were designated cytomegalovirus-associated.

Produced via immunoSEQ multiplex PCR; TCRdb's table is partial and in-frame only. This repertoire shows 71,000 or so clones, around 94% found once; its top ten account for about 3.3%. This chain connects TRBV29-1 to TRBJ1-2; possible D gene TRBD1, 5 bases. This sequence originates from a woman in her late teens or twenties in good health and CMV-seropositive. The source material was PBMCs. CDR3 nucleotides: TGCAGCGTGTACTTGACAGAGCCATCCTATGGCTACACCTTC. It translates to CSVYLTEPSYGYTF. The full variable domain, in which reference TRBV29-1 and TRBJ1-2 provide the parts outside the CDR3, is SAVISQKPSRDICQRGTSLTIQCQVDSQVTMMFWYRQQPGQSLTLIATANQGSEATYESGFVIDKFPISRPNLTFSTLTVSNMSPEDSSIYLCSVYLTEPSYGYTFGSGTRLTVV.